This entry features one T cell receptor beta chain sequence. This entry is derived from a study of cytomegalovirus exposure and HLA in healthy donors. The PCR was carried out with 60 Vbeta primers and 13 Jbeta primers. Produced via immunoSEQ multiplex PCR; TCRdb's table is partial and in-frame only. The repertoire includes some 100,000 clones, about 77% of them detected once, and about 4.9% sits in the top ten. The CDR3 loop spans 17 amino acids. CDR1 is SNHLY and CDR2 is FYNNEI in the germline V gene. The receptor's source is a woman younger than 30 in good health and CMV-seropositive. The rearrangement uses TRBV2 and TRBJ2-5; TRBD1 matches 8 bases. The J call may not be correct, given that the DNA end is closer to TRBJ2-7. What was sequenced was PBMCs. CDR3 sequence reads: CASSPPLDRAYTYEQYF. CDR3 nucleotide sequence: TGTGCCAGCAGTCCACCATTGGACAGGGCTTACACCTACGAGCAGTACTTC.